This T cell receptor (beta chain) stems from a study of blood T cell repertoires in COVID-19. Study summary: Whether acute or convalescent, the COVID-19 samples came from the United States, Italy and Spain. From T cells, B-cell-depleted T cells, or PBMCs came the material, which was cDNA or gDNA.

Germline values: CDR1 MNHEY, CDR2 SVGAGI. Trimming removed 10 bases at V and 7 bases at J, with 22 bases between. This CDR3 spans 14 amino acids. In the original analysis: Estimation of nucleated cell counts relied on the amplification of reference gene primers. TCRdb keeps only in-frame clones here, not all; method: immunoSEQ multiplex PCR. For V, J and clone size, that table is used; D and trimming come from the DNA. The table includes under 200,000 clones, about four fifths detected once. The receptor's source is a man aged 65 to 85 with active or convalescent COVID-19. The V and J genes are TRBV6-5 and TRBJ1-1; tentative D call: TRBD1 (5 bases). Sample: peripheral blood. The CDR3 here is CAISLGGGNDEAFF. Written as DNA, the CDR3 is TGTGCCATCTCTTTGGGGGGAGGAAACGATGAAGCTTTCTTT.